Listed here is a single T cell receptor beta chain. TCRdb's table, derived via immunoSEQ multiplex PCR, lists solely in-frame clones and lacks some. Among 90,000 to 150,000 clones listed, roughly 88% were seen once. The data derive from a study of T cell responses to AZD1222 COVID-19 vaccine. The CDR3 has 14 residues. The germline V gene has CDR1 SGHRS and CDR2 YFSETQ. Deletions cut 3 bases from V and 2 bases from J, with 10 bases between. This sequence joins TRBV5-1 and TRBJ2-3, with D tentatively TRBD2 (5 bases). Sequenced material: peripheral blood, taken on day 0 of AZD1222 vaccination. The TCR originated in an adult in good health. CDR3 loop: CASSSQDSTDTQYF. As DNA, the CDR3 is TGCGCCAGCAGCTCGCAGGACTCCACAGATACGCAGTATTTT.